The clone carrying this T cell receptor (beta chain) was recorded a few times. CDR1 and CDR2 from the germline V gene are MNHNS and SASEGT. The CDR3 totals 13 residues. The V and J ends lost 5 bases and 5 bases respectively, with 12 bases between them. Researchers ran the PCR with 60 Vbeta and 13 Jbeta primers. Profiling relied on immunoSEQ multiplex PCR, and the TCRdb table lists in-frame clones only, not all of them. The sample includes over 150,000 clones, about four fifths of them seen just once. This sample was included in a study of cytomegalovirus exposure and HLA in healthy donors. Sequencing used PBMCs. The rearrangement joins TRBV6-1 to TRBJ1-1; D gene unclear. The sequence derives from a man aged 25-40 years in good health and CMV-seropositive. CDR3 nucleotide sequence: TGTGCCAGCAGTCCAAGCCCCCCTACTGAAGCTTTCTTT. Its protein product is CASSPSPPTEAFF.